This T cell receptor (beta chain) was retrieved from a study of long-term antiretroviral therapy in people with HIV. Investigators performed immunoSEQ version v3.0 at survey level. Repertoires were generated with immunoSEQ multiplex PCR, while TCRdb's copy carries only in-frame clones and drops some. This table holds roughly 40,000 clones, about 86% found once. CDR1 DFQATT and CDR2 SNEGSKA come from the germline V gene (reference sequence). Trimming pared 3 bases from V and 7 bases from J, leaving 7 bases between. This CDR3 spans 10 amino acids. This rearrangement joins TRBV20-1 to TRBJ2-7; D is uncertain. The clonotype comes from a woman aged 18-29 years with HIV. Sequenced material: unsorted PBMCs, taken just before starting antiretroviral therapy. CDR3: CSASYGEQYF. CDR3 nucleotide sequence: TGCAGTGCTAGTTACGGGGAGCAGTACTTC.